This section outlines one T cell receptor beta chain sequence together with its context. Time point defined: pretreatment peripheral blood. Trimming cost V 2 bases and J 3 bases; bases outside gene matches: 3. The length of the CDR3 is 15 residues. The germline gives CDR1 SEHNR, CDR2 FQNEAQ (reference sequence). Method: immunoSEQ multiplex PCR; TCRdb's copy keeps in-frame clones and lacks some. Of over 75,000 clones in the sample, around 90% were seen once. This sample is part of a study of PD-L1 blockade in urothelial cancer. The wider study: Analysis of blood occurred 3 weeks (second dose) and 6 weeks after treatment start.

The specimen comprised PBMCs, sampled around atezolizumab (anti-PD-L1) treatment. The chain carries TRBV7-9 and TRBJ2-2; 7 bases match TRBD2. The source is a woman of 80 years or more with urothelial cancer. CDR3 DNA sequence: TGTGCCAGCAGCTTATACCTAGCGGACACCGGGGAGCTGTTTTTT. It translates to CASSLYLADTGELFF.